The T cell receptor (beta chain) described here comes from a study of cytomegalovirus exposure and HLA in healthy donors. Regarding the study as a whole: The listing of roughly 160 TCR beta chains classed them as cytomegalovirus-associated. For presence/absence analyses, sequencing depth was assumed to be roughly uniform across donors. In a later analysis, at a false discovery rate of 0.05, 15,000 to 20,000 TCR beta sequences were associated with HLA alleles.

Researchers ran the PCR with 60 Vbeta and 13 Jbeta primers. Generated by immunoSEQ multiplex PCR, the TCRdb table keeps only in-frame clones and is missing some. The sample consists of 90,000 to 150,000 clones, 65% to 85% of them appearing once. With respect to this clone: The antigen remains unidentified.

This CDR3 contains 16 residues. Germline-derived CDR1 and CDR2 are LGHNA and YSLEER. Deletions cut 0 bases from V and 1 base from J, with 12 bases between. Sequenced: PBMCs. This clonotype originated in a man in his fifties or sixties in good health and CMV-seronegative. The J gene is TRBJ1-1, the V gene TRBV4-3; no clear D. The CDR3 DNA reads as TGCGCCAGCAGCCAAGATCCGGCCAGGCCGAACACTGAAGCTTTCTTT. Translating it yields CASSQDPARPNTEAFF.